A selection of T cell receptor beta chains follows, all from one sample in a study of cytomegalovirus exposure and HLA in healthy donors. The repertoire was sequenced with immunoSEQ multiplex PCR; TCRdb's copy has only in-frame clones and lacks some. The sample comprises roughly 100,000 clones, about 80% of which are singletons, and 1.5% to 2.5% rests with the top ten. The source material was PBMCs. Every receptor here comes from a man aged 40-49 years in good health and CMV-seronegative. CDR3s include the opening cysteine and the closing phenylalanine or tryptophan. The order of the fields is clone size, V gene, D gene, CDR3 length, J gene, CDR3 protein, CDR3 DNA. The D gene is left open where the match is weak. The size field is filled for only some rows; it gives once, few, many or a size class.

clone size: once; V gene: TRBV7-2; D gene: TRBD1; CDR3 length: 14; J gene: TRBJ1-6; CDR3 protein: CASSLEGAYSPLHF; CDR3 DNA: TGTGCCAGCAGCTTGGAGGGGGCGTACTCACCCCTCCACTTT
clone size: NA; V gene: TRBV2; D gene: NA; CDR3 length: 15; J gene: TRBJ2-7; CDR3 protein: CASREYRTAPYEQYF; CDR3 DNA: TGTGCCAGCAGGGAATATCGGACAGCTCCCTACGAGCAGTACTTC
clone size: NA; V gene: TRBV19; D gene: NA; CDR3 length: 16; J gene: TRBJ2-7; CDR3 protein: CASTTPPAGATYEQYF; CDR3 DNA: TGTGCCAGTACCACCCCCCCCGCAGGGGCGACCTACGAGCAGTACTTC
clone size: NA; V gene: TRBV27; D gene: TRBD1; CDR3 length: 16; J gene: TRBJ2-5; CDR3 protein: CASSLTDRGSSETQYF; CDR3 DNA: TGTGCCAGCAGTTTAACGGACAGGGGGTCCTCCGAGACCCAGTACTTC
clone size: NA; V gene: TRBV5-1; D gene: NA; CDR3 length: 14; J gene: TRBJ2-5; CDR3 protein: CASSSQGSQETQYF; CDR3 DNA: TGCGCCAGCAGCTCCCAGGGAAGCCAAGAGACCCAGTACTTC
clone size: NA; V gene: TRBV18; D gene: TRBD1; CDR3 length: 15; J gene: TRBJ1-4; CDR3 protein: CASSTQGATNEKLFF; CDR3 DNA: TGTGCCAGCTCAACCCAGGGGGCCACTAATGAAAAACTGTTTTTT
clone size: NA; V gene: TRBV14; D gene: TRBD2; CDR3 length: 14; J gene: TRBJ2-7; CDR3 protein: CASSQARAGGEQYF; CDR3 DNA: TGTGCCAGCAGCCAAGCAAGAGCGGGAGGGGAGCAGTACTTC
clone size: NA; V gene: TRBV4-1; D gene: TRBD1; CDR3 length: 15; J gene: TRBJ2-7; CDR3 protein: CASSQPRDRPYEQYF; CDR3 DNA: TGCGCCAGCAGCCAGCCCCGGGACAGACCCTACGAGCAGTACTTC
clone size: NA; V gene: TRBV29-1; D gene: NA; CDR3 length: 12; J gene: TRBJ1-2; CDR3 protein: CSAETENYGYTF; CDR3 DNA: TGCAGCGCAGAGACAGAAAACTATGGCTACACCTTC
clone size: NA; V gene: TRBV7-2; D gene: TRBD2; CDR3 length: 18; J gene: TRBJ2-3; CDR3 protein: CASSLVARGGTLPDTQYF; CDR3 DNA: TGTGCCAGCAGCTTAGTGGCGCGGGGGGGAACCCTCCCGGATACGCAGTATTTT
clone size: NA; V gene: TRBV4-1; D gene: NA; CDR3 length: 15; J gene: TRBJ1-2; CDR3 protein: CASSQGEGIVYGYTF; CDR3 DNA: TGCGCCAGCAGCCAAGGAGAGGGAATAGTCTATGGCTACACCTTC
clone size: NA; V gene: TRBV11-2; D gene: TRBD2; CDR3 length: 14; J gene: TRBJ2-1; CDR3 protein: CASSLNLADNEQFF; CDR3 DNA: TGTGCCAGCAGCTTGAACCTAGCGGACAATGAGCAGTTCTTC
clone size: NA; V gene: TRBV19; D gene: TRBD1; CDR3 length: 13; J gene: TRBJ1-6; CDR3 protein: CASQPTGTSPLHF; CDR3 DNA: TGTGCCAGTCAACCGACAGGGACTTCACCCCTCCACTTT
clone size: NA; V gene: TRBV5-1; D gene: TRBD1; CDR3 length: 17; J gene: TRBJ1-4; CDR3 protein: CASSTGGTGATNEKLFF; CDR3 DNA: TGCGCCAGCAGCACGGGCGGGACAGGGGCAACTAATGAAAAACTGTTTTTT
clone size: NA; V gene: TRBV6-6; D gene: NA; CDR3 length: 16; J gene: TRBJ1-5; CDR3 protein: CASSYSRGLSNQPQHF; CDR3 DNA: TGTGCCAGCAGTTACTCGAGGGGACTTAGCAATCAGCCCCAGCATTTT
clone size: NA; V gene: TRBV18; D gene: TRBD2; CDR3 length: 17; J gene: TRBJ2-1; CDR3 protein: CASSPGTSGGTYNEQFF; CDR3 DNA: TGTGCCAGCTCACCAGGGACTAGCGGGGGGACCTACAATGAGCAGTTCTTC
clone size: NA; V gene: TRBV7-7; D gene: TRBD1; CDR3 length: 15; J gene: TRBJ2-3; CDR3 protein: CASSLRTGRTDTQYF; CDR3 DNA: TGTGCCAGCAGTTTACGGACAGGCCGCACAGATACGCAGTATTTT
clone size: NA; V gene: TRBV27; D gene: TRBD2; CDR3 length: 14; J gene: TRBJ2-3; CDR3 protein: CASSLGLAGYTQYF; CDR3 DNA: TGTGCCAGCAGTTTAGGGCTAGCGGGTTATACGCAGTATTTT
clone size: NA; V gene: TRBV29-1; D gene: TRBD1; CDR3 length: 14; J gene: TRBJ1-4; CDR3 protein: CSAWDSATNEKLFF; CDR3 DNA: TGCAGCGCCTGGGACAGTGCAACTAATGAAAAACTGTTTTTT
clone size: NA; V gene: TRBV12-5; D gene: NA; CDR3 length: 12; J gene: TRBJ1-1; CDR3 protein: CASGLLGSEAFF; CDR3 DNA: TGTGCTAGTGGTTTGCTAGGATCGGAAGCTTTCTTT
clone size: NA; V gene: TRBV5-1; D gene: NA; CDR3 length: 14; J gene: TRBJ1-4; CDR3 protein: CASQGGPGIEKLFF; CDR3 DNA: TGCGCCAGCCAAGGTGGCCCCGGGATAGAAAAACTGTTTTTT
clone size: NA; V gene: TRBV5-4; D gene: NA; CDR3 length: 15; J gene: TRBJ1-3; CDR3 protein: CASSLGGFTGNTIYF; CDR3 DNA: TGTGCCAGCAGCTTGGGAGGGTTTACCGGAAACACCATATATTTT
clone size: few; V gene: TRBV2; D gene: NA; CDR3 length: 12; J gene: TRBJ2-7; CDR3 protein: CASSEARYEQYF; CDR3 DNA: TGTGCCAGCAGTGAAGCGAGGTACGAGCAGTACTTC
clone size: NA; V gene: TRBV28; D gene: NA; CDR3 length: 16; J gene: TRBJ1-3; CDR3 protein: CASRPPQIYSGNTIYF; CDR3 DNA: TGTGCCAGCAGGCCCCCTCAAATCTACTCTGGAAACACCATATATTTT
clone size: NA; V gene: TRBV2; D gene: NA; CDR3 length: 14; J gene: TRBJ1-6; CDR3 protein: CASKLSSSLSPLHF; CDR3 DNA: TGTGCCAGCAAATTAAGCTCGTCTCTTTCACCCCTCCACTTT
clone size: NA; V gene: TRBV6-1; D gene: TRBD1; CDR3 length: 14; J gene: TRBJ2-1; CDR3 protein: CASSVTGGKNEQFF; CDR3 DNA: TGTGCCAGCAGTGTGACAGGGGGCAAGAATGAGCAGTTCTTC
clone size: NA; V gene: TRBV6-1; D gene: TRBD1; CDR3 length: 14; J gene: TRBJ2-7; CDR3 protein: CASSGLQGFVEQYF; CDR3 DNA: TGTGCCAGCAGTGGGTTACAGGGGTTCGTCGAGCAGTACTTC
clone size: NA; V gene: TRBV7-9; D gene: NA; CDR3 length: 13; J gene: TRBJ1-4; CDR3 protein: CASSFYTNEKLFF; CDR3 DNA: TGTGCCAGCAGCTTTTATACTAATGAAAAACTGTTTTTT
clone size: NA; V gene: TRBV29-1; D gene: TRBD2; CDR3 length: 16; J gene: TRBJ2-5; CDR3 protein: CSVEGPSGGYQETQYF; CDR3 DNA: TGCAGCGTTGAAGGTCCTAGCGGGGGGTACCAAGAGACCCAGTACTTC
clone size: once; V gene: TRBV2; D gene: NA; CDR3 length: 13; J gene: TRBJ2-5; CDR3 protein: CASSVERLETQYF; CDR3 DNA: TGTGCCAGCAGTGTAGAGCGGCTGGAGACCCAGTACTTC
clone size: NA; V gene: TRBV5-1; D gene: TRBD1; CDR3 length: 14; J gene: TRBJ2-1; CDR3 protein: CASSLAPGGNEQFF; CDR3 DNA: TGCGCCAGCAGCTTGGCCCCAGGGGGCAATGAGCAGTTCTTC
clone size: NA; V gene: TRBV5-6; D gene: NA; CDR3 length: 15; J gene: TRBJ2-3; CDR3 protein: CASSLLRLSTDTQYF; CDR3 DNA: TGTGCCAGCAGCTTGCTTCGTCTCAGCACAGATACGCAGTATTTT
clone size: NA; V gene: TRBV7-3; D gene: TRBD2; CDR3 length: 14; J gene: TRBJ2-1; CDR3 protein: CASSVAGASNEQFF; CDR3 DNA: TGTGCCAGCAGCGTAGCGGGGGCATCGAATGAGCAGTTCTTC
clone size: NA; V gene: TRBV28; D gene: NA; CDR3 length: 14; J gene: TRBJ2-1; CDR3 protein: CASNLTPEINEQFF; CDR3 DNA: TGTGCCAGCAACCTCACCCCGGAGATCAATGAGCAGTTCTTC
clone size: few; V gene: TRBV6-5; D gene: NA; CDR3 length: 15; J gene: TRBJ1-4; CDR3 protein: CASRLPGGGQEKLFF; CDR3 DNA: TGTGCCAGCAGACTCCCCGGGGGGGGCCAAGAAAAACTGTTTTTT
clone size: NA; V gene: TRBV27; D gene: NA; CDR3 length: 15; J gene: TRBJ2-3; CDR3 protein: CASTPLQGFTDTQYF; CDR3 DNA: TGTGCCAGCACACCCTTACAGGGATTCACAGATACGCAGTATTTT
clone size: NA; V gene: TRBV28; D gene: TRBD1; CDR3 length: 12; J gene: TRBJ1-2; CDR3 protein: CATLSGGYGYTF; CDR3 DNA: TGTGCCACCCTATCAGGGGGCTATGGCTACACCTTC
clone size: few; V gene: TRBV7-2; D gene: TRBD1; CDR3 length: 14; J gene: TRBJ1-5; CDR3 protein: CASSPDRGRQPQHF; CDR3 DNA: TGTGCCAGCAGCCCAGACAGGGGGCGACAGCCCCAGCATTTT
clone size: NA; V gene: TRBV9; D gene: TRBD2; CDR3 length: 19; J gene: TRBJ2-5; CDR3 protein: CASSGGVAIAGEEKETQYF; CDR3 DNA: TGTGCCAGCAGCGGCGGAGTGGCGATAGCGGGAGAGGAAAAAGAGACCCAGTACTTC
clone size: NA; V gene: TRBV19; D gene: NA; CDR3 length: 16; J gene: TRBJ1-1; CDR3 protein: CASSMGRRGGNTEAFF; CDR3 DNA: TGTGCCAGTAGTATGGGCCGGAGGGGAGGGAACACTGAAGCTTTCTTT
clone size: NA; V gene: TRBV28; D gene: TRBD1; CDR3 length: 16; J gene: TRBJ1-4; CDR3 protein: CASSSHGTGLNEKLFF; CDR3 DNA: TGTGCCAGCAGTTCCCACGGGACAGGGCTTAATGAAAAACTGTTTTTT
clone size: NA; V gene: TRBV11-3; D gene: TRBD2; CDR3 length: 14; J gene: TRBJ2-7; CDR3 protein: CASSWTSGNNEQYF; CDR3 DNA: TGTGCCAGCAGCTGGACTAGCGGGAACAACGAGCAGTACTTC
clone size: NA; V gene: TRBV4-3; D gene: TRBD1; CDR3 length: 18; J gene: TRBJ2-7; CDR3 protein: CASSQSLTDRGFTYEQYF; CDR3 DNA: TGCGCCAGCAGCCAATCCCTAACCGACAGGGGATTCACCTACGAGCAGTACTTC
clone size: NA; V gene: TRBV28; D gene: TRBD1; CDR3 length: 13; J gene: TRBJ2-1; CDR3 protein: CASSLTGINEQFF; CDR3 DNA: TGTGCCAGCAGTTTGACAGGGATCAATGAGCAGTTCTTC
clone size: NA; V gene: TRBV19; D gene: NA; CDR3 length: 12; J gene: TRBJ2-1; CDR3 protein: CASSIGRNEQFF; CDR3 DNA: TGTGCCAGTAGTATTGGGAGGAATGAGCAGTTCTTC
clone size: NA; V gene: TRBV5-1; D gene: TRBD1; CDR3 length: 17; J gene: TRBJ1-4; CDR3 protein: CASTKGTGLGPNEKLFF; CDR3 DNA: TGCGCCAGCACCAAAGGGACAGGGTTGGGACCAAATGAAAAACTGTTTTTT
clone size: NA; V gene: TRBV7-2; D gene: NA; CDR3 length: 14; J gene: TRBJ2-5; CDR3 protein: CASSSPGDGETQYF; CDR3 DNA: TGTGCCAGCAGCTCCCCAGGGGACGGGGAGACCCAGTACTTC
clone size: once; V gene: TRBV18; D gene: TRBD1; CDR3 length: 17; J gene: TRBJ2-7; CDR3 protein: CASSQLGQGVTSYEQYF; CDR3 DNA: TGTGCCAGCTCACAGCTGGGACAGGGGGTAACCTCCTACGAGCAGTACTTC